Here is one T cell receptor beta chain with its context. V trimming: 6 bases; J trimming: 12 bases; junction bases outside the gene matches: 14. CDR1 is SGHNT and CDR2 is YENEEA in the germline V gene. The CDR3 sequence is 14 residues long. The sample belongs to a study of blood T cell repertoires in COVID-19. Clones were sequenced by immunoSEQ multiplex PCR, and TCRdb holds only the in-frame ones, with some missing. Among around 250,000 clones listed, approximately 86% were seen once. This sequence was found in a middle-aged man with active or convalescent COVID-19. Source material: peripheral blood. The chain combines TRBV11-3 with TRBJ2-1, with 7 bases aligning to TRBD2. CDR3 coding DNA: TGTGCCAGCAGGGCTAGCGGACTAGGTGGGGCGCAGTTCTTC. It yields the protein CASRASGLGGAQFF.